The present T cell receptor beta chain was sequenced within a study of blood T cells in healthy people across ages. This CDR3 comprises 15 residues. The V gene's germline CDR1 is MDHEN and CDR2 SYDVKM. After removal of 2 bases from V and 2 bases from J, the junction contained 6 bases not matched to a gene. PCR was performed a second time for about 7 to 11 cycles using a sample-barcoded 5' primer and a J-beta primer mix. From the 5' RACE reads, TCRdb called clonotypes with MiXCR, one entry per CDR3 protein. Counted here are about 900,000 distinct CDR3 sequences, approximately 67% occurring once; the ten biggest clones make up 25% to 35%.

V is TRBV28 and J is TRBJ2-7, with 7 bases identical to TRBD1. The sequence was collected from a man between 25 and 39 years old in good health. Specimen: blood. In nucleotides, the CDR3 is TGTGCCAGCAGTTTACACTCGACAGGGCCCTACGAGCAGTACTTC. Translating it yields CASSLHSTGPYEQYF. Full variable domain (missing parts from reference TRBV28 and TRBJ2-7): DVKVTQSSRYLVKRTGEKVFLECVQDMDHENMFWYRQDPGLGLRLIYFSYDVKMKEKGDIPEGYSVSREKKERFSLILESASTNQTSMYLCASSLHSTGPYEQYFGPGTRLTVT.